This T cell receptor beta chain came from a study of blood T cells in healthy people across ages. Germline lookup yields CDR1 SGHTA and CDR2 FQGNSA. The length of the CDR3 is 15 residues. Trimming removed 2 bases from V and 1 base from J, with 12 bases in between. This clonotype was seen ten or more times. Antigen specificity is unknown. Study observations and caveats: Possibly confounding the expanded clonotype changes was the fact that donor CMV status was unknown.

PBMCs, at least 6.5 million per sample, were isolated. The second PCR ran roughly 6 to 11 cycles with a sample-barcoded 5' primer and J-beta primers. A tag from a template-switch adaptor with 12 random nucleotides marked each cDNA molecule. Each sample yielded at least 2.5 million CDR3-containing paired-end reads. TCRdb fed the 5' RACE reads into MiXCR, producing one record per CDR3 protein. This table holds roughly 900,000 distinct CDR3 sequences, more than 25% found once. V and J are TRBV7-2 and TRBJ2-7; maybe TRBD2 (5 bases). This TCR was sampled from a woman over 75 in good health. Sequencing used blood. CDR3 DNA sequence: TGTGCCAGCAGCTTATTCGGGGTCTCATCCTACGAGCAGTACTTC. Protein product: CASSLFGVSSYEQYF.